This T cell receptor beta chain stems from a study of blood T cell repertoires in COVID-19. About the research overall: The United States, Italy and Spain supplied acute and convalescent COVID-19 samples. Nucleic acid was either cDNA or gDNA, and it came from T cells, B-cell-depleted T cells, or PBMCs.

V was pared by 3 bases and J by 5 bases, with 4 bases of the junction left unmatched. The CDR3 is 12 residues long. Germline loops: CDR1 DFQATT, CDR2 SNEGSKA (reference sequence). Per the original methods: Cell counts per sample came from amplifying reference gene primers. Profiling relied on immunoSEQ multiplex PCR, and the TCRdb table lists in-frame clones only, not all of them. That table furnishes V, J and clone size, whereas the DNA furnished D and trimming. The sample has about 190,000 clones, more than 60% seen once. The receptor was isolated from a woman aged 50 to 65 with acute or convalescent COVID-19. What was sequenced was peripheral blood. The J gene is TRBJ2-7, the V gene TRBV20-1; TRBD1 aligns across 7 bases. CDR3 residues: CSASSDRDEQYF. CDR3 sequence (DNA): TGCAGTGCTAGTAGTGACAGGGACGAGCAGTACTTC.